Listed here are 6 T cell receptor beta chains from one sample, sequenced in a study of blood T cell repertoires in COVID-19. Sequenced by immunoSEQ multiplex PCR; TCRdb stores in-frame clones only, minus some. The sample holds 200,000 to 250,000 clones, 84% seen once. Sequencing used peripheral blood. These receptor sequences come from a woman older than 75 with active or convalescent COVID-19.

The chain joins TRBV5-6 to TRBJ2-7; perhaps TRBD1 as D (6 bases). The CDR3 totals 13 residues. Trimming took off 7 bases at V and 1 base at J, with 12 bases between the two ends. Germline V gene data show CDR1 as SGHDT and CDR2 as YYEEEE. CDR3 region: CASQLQGSYEQYF. CDR3 DNA sequence: TGTGCCAGCCAGTTACAGGGTTCCTACGAGCAGTACTTC.

The rearrangement joins TRBV28 to TRBJ1-4, with 10 bases that match TRBD1. This CDR3 contains 16 residues. Looked up from germline, CDR1 is MDHEN and CDR2 is SYDVKM. V was pared by 3 bases and J by 5 bases, with 6 bases of the junction left unmatched. This CDR3 is CASSLFPGQGNEKLFF. CDR3 DNA sequence: TGTGCCAGCAGTTTGTTTCCGGGACAGGGGAATGAAAAACTGTTTTTT.

V gene TRBV30 combines with J gene TRBJ2-3, with D perhaps TRBD1 (5 bases). The V end was cut by 5 bases, the J end by 2 bases, with 14 bases between. The CDR3 covers 14 residues. In germline, CDR1 is GTSNPN, CDR2 SVGIG (reference sequence). CDR3 coding DNA: TGTGCCTGGGAGACAGTTACAGTCACAGATACGCAGTATTTT. This sequence encodes CAWETVTVTDTQYF.

The CDR3 DNA reads TGCGCCAGCAGCTTGTACGAGGGGGCCTACGAGCAGTACTTC. Translating it yields CASSLYEGAYEQYF. V and J are TRBV5-1 and TRBJ2-7; D perhaps matches TRBD1 (6 bases). The CDR3 has 14 residues. Per the germline V gene, CDR1 is SGHRS and CDR2 is YFSETQ. Trimming took 1 base from V and 2 from J, leaving 10 bases between them.

The genes are TRBV19 and TRBJ1-2, with a tentative D call TRBD1 (5 bases). Germline CDR1 reads LNHDA; CDR2 reads SQIVND (reference sequence). This CDR3 has 17 amino acids. Trimming took 7 bases from V and 4 from J, leaving 25 bases between them. The CDR3 reads CASTPLGGTHTGYGYTF. As DNA, the CDR3 is TGTGCCAGTACCCCCCTGGGTGGCACTCACACAGGCTATGGCTACACCTTC.

The chain links TRBV28 to TRBJ1-6; D is perhaps TRBD1 (5 bases). The CDR3 is made up of 16 amino acids. V lost 1 base to trimming and J lost 5 bases, with 12 bases between them. Germline V CDR1 and CDR2: MDHEN, SYDVKM. As DNA, the CDR3 is TGTGCCAGCAGTTTATATTACGGAGGGGATAATTCACCCCTCCACTTT. Its protein is CASSLYYGGDNSPLHF.